These T cell receptor beta chains were read from a single sample in a study of spatial heterogeneity in lung cancer. A single record per CDR3 protein comes from TCRdb applying MiXCR to the 5' RACE reads. The table records roughly 70,000 distinct CDR3 sequences, about an eighth of them present only once. This sample comprised PBMCs, obtained at surgery. The receptors were gathered from a male donor with early-stage non-small cell lung cancer. The CDR3 runs from the conserved cysteine through the conserved F or W. The D gene is left open where the match is weak. Only some rows state a clone size, as once, few, many or a class for expanded clones.

cdr3_nt	cdr3_aa	v_call	clone_size	d_call	j_call
TGCAGTGCCACCCCAACACAGGGCTCCTACAATGAGCAGTTCTTC	CSATPTQGSYNEQFF	TRBV20-1	many	.	TRBJ2-1
TGCAGCGTGGCTAGCGGGAGTAAGGGAGAGACCCAGTACTTC	CSVASGSKGETQYF	TRBV29-1	few	TRBD2	TRBJ2-5
TGTGCCAGCAGGGCGGACAGGCGTTACAATGAGCAGTTCTTC	CASRADRRYNEQFF	TRBV2	.	TRBD1	TRBJ2-1
TGTGCCAGCAGCGCCCCATACAGGGACGGGGAGCTGTTTTTT	CASSAPYRDGELFF	TRBV5-4	many	.	TRBJ2-2
TGCAGTGCTAACATGGACTATGGCTACACCTTC	CSANMDYGYTF	TRBV20-1	many	.	TRBJ1-2
TGTGCCAGCAGTTTCGGGGGAGGCTATGGCTACACCTTC	CASSFGGGYGYTF	TRBV12-3/TRBV12-4	few	.	TRBJ1-2
TGTGCCACCAGTGCACGCTCCGGGACAGACTCCTACAATGAGCAGTTCTTC	CATSARSGTDSYNEQFF	TRBV24-1	many	TRBD1	TRBJ2-1
TGTGCCAGCTCACCCCTCGGCGACGAGCAGTACTTC	CASSPLGDEQYF	TRBV18	many	.	TRBJ2-7
TGTGCCAGCAGTTACGAGGCGGGAGCCTCCTACGAGCAGTACTTC	CASSYEAGASYEQYF	TRBV6-5	few	TRBD2	TRBJ2-7
TGTGCCAGCAGCGAAGACGGGGACCTTAGGGGCTACACCTTC	CASSEDGDLRGYTF	TRBV11-3	.	.	TRBJ1-2
TGTGCCAGCAGCGTAGGGGGTATAGGATACGAGCAGTACTTC	CASSVGGIGYEQYF	TRBV9	many	.	TRBJ2-7
TGTGCCAGCAGTTCCCTCCAGGGTAATCAGCCCCAGCATTTT	CASSSLQGNQPQHF	TRBV27	.	.	TRBJ1-5
TGCGCCAGCAGCCCCCGGGACAGGGCATCCTACGAGCAGTACTTC	CASSPRDRASYEQYF	TRBV4-1	many	TRBD1	TRBJ2-7
TGCAGTGCTAGAGATCCAAGACTATCCGGCTACACCTTC	CSARDPRLSGYTF	TRBV20-1	few	.	TRBJ1-2
TGTGCCAGCAGTCGACGTGGGGGCGGGGAGACCCAGTACTTC	CASSRRGGGETQYF	TRBV12-3/TRBV12-4	.	.	TRBJ2-5